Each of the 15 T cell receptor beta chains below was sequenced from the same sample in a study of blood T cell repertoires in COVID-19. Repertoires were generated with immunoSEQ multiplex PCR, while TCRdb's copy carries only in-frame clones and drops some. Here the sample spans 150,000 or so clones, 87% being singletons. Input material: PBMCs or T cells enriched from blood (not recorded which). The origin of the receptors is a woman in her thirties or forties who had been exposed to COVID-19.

The CDR3 nucleotides are TGCGCCAGCAGCCAAACCCCTCCGGGACTAGTAATGAATGAGCAGTTCTTC. This encodes CASSQTPPGLVMNEQFF. The chain uses TRBV4-1 and TRBJ2-1; 8 bases agree with TRBD2. The CDR3 length is 17 residues. Losses at the gene ends were 2 bases for V and 7 bases for J; bases not matched to a gene: 13. CDR1 and CDR2 from the germline V gene are MGHRA and YSYEKL.

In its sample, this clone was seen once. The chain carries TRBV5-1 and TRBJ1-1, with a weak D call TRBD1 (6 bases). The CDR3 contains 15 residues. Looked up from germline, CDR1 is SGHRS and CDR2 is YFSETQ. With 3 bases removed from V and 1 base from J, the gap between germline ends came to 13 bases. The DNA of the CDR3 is TGCGCCAGCAGCTGGACCCCGACAGGGAACACTGAAGCTTTCTTT. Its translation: CASSWTPTGNTEAFF.

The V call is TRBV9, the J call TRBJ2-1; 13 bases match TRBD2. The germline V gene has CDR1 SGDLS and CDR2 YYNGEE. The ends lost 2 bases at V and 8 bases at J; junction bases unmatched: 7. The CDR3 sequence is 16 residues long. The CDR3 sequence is CASSVGPGLAGYEQFF. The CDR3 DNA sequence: TGTGCCAGCAGCGTGGGACCGGGACTAGCGGGGTATGAGCAGTTCTTC.

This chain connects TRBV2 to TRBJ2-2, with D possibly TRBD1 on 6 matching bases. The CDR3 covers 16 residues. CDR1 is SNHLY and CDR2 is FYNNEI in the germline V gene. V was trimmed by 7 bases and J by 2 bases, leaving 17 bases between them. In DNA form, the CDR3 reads TGTGCCAGCACCCTGGGGCAGGGGTCTAACACCGGGGAGCTGTTTTTT. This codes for CASTLGQGSNTGELFF.

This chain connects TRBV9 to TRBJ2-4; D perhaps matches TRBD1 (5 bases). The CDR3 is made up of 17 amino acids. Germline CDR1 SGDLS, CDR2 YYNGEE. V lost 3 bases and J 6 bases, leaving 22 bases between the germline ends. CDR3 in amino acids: CASSEWSSTLGPNIQYF. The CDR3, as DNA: TGTGCCAGCAGCGAGTGGTCTTCGACGTTGGGGCCAAACATTCAGTACTTC.

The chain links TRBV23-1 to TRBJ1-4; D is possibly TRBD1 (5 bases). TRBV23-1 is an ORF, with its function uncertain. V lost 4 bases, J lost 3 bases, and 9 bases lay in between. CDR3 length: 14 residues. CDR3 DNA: TGCGCCAGCAGTCTAGGACACTCTAATGAAAAACTGTTTTTT. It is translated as CASSLGHSNEKLFF.

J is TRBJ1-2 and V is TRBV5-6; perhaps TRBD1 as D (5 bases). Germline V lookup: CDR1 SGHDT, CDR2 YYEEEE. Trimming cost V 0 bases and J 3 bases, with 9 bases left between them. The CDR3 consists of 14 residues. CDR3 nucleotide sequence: TGTGCCAGCAGCTTGGGACAGAACCACTATGGCTACACCTTC. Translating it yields CASSLGQNHYGYTF.

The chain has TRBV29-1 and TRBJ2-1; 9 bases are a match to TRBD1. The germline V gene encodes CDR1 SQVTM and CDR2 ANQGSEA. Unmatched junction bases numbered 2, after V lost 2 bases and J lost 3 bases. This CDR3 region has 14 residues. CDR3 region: CSVETGGYYNEQFF. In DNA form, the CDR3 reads TGCAGCGTTGAAACAGGGGGCTACTACAATGAGCAGTTCTTC.

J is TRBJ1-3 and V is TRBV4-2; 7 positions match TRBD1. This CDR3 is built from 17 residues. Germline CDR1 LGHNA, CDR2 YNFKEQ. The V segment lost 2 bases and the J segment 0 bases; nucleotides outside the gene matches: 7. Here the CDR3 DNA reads TGTGCCAGCAGCCAACCGGGACAGACCAACTCTGGAAACACCATATATTTT. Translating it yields CASSQPGQTNSGNTIYF.

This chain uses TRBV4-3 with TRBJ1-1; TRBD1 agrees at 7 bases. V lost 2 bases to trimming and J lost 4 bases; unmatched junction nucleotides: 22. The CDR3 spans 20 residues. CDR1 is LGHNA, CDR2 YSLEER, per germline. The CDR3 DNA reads TGCGCCAGCAGCCAAAAACTGATATACACCGGGACAGTTGGCTCCACTGAAGCTTTCTTT. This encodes CASSQKLIYTGTVGSTEAFF.

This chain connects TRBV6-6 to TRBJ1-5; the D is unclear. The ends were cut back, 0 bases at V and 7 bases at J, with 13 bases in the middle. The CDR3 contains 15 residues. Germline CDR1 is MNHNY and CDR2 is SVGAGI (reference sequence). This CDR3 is CASSYSYGGRQPQHF. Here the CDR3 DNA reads TGTGCCAGCAGTTACTCGTATGGCGGGAGGCAGCCCCAGCATTTT.

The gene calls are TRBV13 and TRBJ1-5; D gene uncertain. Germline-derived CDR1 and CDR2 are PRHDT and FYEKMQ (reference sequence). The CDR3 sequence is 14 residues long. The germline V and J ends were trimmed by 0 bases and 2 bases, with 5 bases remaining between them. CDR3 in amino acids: CASSLGQGNQPQHF. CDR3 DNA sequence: TGTGCCAGCAGCTTAGGGCAGGGCAATCAGCCCCAGCATTTT.

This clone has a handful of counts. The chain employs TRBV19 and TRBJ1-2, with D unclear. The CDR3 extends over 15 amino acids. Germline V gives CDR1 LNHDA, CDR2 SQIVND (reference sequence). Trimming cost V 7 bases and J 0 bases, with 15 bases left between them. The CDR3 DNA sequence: TGTGCCAGTATTACAGTCCTGGGAGCTAACTATGGCTACACCTTC. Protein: CASITVLGANYGYTF.

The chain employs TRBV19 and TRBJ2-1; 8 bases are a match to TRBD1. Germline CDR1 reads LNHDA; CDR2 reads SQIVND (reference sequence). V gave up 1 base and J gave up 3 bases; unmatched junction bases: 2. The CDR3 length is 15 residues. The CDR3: CASSIGQGIYNEQFF. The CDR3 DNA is TGTGCCAGTAGTATAGGACAGGGGATCTACAATGAGCAGTTCTTC.

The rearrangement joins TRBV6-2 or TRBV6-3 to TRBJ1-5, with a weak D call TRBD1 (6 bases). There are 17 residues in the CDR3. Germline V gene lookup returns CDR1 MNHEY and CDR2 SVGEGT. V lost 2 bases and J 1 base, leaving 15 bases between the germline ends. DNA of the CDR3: TGTGCCAGCAGTTACGGAACAGGGCCCTGGAGCAATCAGCCCCAGCATTTT. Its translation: CASSYGTGPWSNQPQHF.